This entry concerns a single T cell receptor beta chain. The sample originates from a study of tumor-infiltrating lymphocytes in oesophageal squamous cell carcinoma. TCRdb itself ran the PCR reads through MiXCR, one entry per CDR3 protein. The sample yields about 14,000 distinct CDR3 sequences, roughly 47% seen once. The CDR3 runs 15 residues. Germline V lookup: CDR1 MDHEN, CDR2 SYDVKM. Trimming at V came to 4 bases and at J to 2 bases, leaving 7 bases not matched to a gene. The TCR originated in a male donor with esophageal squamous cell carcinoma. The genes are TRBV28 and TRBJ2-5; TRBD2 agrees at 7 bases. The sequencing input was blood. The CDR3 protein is CASSSKRGRQETQYF. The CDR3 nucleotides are TGTGCCAGCAGTTCAAAGCGGGGACGACAAGAGACCCAGTACTTC. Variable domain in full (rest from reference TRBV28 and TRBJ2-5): DVKVTQSSRYLVKRTGEKVFLECVQDMDHENMFWYRQDPGLGLRLIYFSYDVKMKEKGDIPEGYSVSREKKERFSLILESASTNQTSMYLCASSSKRGRQETQYFGPGTRLLVL.